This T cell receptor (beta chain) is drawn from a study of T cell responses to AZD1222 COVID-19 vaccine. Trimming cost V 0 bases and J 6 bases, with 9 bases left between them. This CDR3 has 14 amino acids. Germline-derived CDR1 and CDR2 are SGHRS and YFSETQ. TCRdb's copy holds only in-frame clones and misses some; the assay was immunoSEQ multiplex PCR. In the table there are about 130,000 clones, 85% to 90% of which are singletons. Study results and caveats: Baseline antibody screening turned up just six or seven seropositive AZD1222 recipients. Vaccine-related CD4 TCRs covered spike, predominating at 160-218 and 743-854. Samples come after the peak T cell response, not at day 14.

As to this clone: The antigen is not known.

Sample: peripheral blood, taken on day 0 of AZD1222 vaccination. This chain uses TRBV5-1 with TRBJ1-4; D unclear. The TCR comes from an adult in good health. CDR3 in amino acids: CASSLGANDEKLFF. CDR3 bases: TGCGCCAGCAGCTTGGGGGCGAATGATGAAAAACTGTTTTTT.